The sequence of this TCR beta chain was determined in a study of cytomegalovirus exposure and HLA in healthy donors. Study-level information: In an earlier analysis, approximately 120 million unique TCR beta sequences were found from approximately 190 million T cells. Inside one of the first data releases sat 75 million to 100 million unique TCRs taken from HLA-typed donors. Findings of the study overall: Segments of the TCR beta V type were, in most cases, productive about 87% or about 30% of the time in an earlier analysis.

About this clone itself: Its antigen is undetermined.

The PCR used 60 Vbeta and 13 Jbeta primers. Measured with immunoSEQ multiplex PCR; TCRdb has only the in-frame clones, and not every one. Altogether 110,000 to 150,000 clones are present, about 74% being singletons, with the ten largest covering 4.9%. Germline lookup yields CDR1 MNHEY and CDR2 SMNVEV (reference sequence). Trimming took 6 bases from V and 0 from J; bases not matched to a gene: 14. This CDR3 is built from 20 residues. Sequencing was carried out using PBMCs. The rearrangement joins TRBV27 to TRBJ2-3; 14 nucleotides match TRBD2. This TCR derives from a woman aged 50 to 60 in good health and CMV-seronegative. The CDR3 reads CASSYYPGLAGATSTDTQYF. The CDR3, as DNA: TGTGCCAGCAGCTACTATCCGGGACTAGCGGGGGCGACTAGCACAGATACGCAGTATTTT.